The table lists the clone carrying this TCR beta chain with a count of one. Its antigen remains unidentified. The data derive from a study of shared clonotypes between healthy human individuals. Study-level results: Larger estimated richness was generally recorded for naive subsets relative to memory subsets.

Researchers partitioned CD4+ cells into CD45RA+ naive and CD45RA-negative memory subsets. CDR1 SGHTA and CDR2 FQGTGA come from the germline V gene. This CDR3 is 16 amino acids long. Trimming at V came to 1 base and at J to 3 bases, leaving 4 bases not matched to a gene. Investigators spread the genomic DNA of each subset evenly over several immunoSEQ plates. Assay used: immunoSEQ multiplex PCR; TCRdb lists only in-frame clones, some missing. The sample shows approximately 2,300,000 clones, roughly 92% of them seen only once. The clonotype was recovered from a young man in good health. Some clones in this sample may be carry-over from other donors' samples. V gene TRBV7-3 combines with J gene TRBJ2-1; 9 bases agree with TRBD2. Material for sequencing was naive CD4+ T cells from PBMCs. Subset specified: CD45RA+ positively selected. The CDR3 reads CASSLMAGGSYNEQFF. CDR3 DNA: TGTGCCAGCAGCTTAATGGCGGGAGGGAGCTACAATGAGCAGTTCTTC.